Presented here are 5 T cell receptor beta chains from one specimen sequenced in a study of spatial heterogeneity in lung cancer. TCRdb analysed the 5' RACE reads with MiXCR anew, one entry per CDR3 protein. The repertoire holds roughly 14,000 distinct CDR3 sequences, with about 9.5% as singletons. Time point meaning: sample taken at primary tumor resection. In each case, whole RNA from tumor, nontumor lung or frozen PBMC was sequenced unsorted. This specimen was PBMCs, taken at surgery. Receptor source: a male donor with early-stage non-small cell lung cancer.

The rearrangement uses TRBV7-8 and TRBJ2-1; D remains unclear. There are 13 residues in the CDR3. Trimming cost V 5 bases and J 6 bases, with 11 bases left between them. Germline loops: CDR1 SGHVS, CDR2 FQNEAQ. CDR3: CASSTSFPNEQFF. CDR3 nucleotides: TGTGCCAGCAGCACCTCGTTCCCCAATGAGCAGTTCTTC.

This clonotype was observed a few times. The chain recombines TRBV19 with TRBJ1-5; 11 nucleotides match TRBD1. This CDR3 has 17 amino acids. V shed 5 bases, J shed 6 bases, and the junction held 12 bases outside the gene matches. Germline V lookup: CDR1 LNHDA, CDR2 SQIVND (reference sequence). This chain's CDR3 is CASSLALGQGASQPQHF. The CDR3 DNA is TGTGCCAGTAGTCTTGCCCTTGGACAGGGGGCAAGTCAGCCCCAGCATTTT.

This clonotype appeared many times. The CDR3 coding sequence is TGTGCCAGCAGCCAAGAGTCGGGGGGTCGAACCGGGGAGCTGTTTTTT. This sequence encodes CASSQESGGRTGELFF. V is TRBV3-1 and J is TRBJ2-2, with 7 bases lining up with TRBD2. CDR1 and CDR2 from the germline V gene are LGHDT and YNNKEL (reference sequence). The trim removed 0 bases at V and 5 bases at J, leaving 6 bases unmatched. The CDR3 loop spans 16 amino acids.

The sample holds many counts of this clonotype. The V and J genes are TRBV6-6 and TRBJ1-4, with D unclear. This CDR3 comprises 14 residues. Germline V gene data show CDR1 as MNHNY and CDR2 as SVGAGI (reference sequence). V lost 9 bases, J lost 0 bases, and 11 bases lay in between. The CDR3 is CASLRDATNEKLFF. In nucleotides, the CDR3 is TGTGCCAGTCTGCGGGATGCAACTAATGAAAAACTGTTTTTT.

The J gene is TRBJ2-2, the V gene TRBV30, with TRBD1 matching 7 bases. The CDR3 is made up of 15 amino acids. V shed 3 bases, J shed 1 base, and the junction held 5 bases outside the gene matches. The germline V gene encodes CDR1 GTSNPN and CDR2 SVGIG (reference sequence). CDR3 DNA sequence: TGTGCCTGGAGACAACAGGGGAGGAACACCGGGGAGCTGTTTTTT. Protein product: CAWRQQGRNTGELFF.